These T cell receptor beta chains were read from a single sample in a study of T cell responses to AZD1222 COVID-19 vaccine. Generated by immunoSEQ multiplex PCR, the TCRdb table keeps only in-frame clones and is missing some. Among 65,000 to 70,000 clones listed, 83% were seen once. This material consisted of peripheral blood, taken 28 days after the second AZD1222 dose. The receptors were sampled from an adult who received the AZD1222 COVID-19 vaccine. CDR3s include the opening cysteine and the closing phenylalanine or tryptophan. The order of the fields is V gene, D gene, J gene, clone size, CDR3 length, CDR3 protein, CDR3 DNA. The D gene is left open where the match is weak. Clone size is given for some rows only: seen once, a few or many times, or a class if the clone is expanded.

v_call: TRBV6-4; d_call: .; j_call: TRBJ1-2; clone_size: .; cdr3_length: 14; cdr3_aa: CASSDGQGSYGYTF; cdr3_nt: TGTGCCAGCAGTGACGGTCAGGGTAGCTATGGCTACACCTTC
v_call: TRBV18; d_call: TRBD1; j_call: TRBJ1-5; clone_size: .; cdr3_length: 15; cdr3_aa: CASSPSGTGDQPQHF; cdr3_nt: TGTGCCAGCTCACCTTCCGGGACAGGCGATCAGCCCCAGCATTTT
v_call: TRBV5-1; d_call: .; j_call: TRBJ1-1; clone_size: .; cdr3_length: 16; cdr3_aa: CASSLGQGRVNTEAFF; cdr3_nt: TGCGCCAGCAGCTTGGGGCAGGGGCGAGTGAACACTGAAGCTTTCTTT
v_call: TRBV3-1/TRBV3-2; d_call: .; j_call: TRBJ1-1; clone_size: few; cdr3_length: 14; cdr3_aa: CASSPSAGVTEAFF; cdr3_nt: TGTGCCAGCAGCCCCTCAGCGGGGGTGACTGAAGCTTTCTTT
v_call: TRBV3-1/TRBV3-2; d_call: .; j_call: TRBJ1-4; clone_size: .; cdr3_length: 14; cdr3_aa: CASSPPVTNEKLFF; cdr3_nt: TGTGCCAGCAGCCCCCCGGTAACTAATGAAAAACTGTTTTTT
v_call: TRBV6-1; d_call: .; j_call: TRBJ1-1; clone_size: .; cdr3_length: 13; cdr3_aa: CASSEIYNTEAFF; cdr3_nt: TGTGCCAGCAGTGAAATTTATAACACTGAAGCTTTCTTT
v_call: TRBV5-1; d_call: .; j_call: TRBJ1-6; clone_size: .; cdr3_length: 15; cdr3_aa: CASSLNRDKTSPLHF; cdr3_nt: TGCGCCAGCAGTTTGAACCGGGACAAGACTTCACCCCTCCACTTT
v_call: TRBV11-2; d_call: TRBD2; j_call: TRBJ2-7; clone_size: .; cdr3_length: 11; cdr3_aa: CASTGGGEQYF; cdr3_nt: TGTGCCAGCACGGGGGGTGGCGAGCAGTACTTC
v_call: TRBV25-1; d_call: .; j_call: TRBJ1-5; clone_size: few; cdr3_length: 14; cdr3_aa: CASGPMGDNQPQHF; cdr3_nt: TGTGCCAGCGGACCCATGGGCGACAATCAGCCCCAGCATTTT
v_call: TRBV12-5; d_call: .; j_call: TRBJ2-1; clone_size: .; cdr3_length: 18; cdr3_aa: CASGLLIRTLRGYNEQFF; cdr3_nt: TGTGCTAGTGGTTTACTAATAAGAACGCTACGGGGCTACAATGAGCAGTTCTTC
v_call: TRBV19; d_call: TRBD1; j_call: TRBJ2-1; clone_size: .; cdr3_length: 14; cdr3_aa: CASRSQGAYNEQFF; cdr3_nt: TGTGCCAGTAGGAGTCAGGGGGCCTACAATGAGCAGTTCTTC
v_call: TRBV6-2/TRBV6-3; d_call: .; j_call: TRBJ1-5; clone_size: .; cdr3_length: 15; cdr3_aa: CASSGDDYSNQPQHF; cdr3_nt: TGTGCCAGCAGCGGGGATGACTATAGCAATCAGCCCCAGCATTTT
v_call: TRBV9; d_call: .; j_call: TRBJ1-5; clone_size: .; cdr3_length: 13; cdr3_aa: CASSVNFNQPQHF; cdr3_nt: TGTGCCAGCAGCGTAAATTTCAATCAGCCCCAGCATTTT
v_call: TRBV28; d_call: .; j_call: TRBJ2-7; clone_size: .; cdr3_length: 14; cdr3_aa: CASSSQTGLGEQYF; cdr3_nt: TGTGCCAGCAGTTCGCAGACAGGTTTGGGGGAGCAGTACTTC
v_call: TRBV7-8; d_call: TRBD1; j_call: TRBJ1-1; clone_size: .; cdr3_length: 15; cdr3_aa: CASSPFRTGLGEAFF; cdr3_nt: TGTGCCAGCAGCCCATTTAGGACAGGGCTGGGTGAAGCTTTCTTT
v_call: TRBV5-1; d_call: .; j_call: TRBJ1-6; clone_size: once; cdr3_length: 18; cdr3_aa: CASSLGRSSGTNNSPLHF; cdr3_nt: TGCGCCAGCAGCTTGGGGCGAAGCTCCGGGACTAATAATTCACCCCTCCACTTT
v_call: TRBV4-1; d_call: TRBD2; j_call: TRBJ2-7; clone_size: .; cdr3_length: 15; cdr3_aa: CASSGNPRGAYEQYF; cdr3_nt: TGCGCCAGCAGCGGAAACCCCCGGGGGGCCTACGAGCAGTACTTC
v_call: TRBV18; d_call: .; j_call: TRBJ1-5; clone_size: .; cdr3_length: 18; cdr3_aa: CASSPSYWDQGGVQPQHF; cdr3_nt: TGTGCCAGCTCACCAAGTTACTGGGACCAGGGAGGCGTTCAGCCCCAGCATTTT
v_call: TRBV5-1; d_call: .; j_call: TRBJ1-5; clone_size: .; cdr3_length: 16; cdr3_aa: CASSFGTASGNQPQHF; cdr3_nt: TGCGCCAGCAGCTTTGGAACAGCATCAGGCAATCAGCCCCAGCATTTT
v_call: TRBV27; d_call: .; j_call: TRBJ1-1; clone_size: .; cdr3_length: 15; cdr3_aa: CASSLGTSGNTEAFF; cdr3_nt: TGTGCCAGCAGTCTCGGGACAAGTGGTAACACTGAAGCTTTCTTT
v_call: TRBV7-2; d_call: .; j_call: TRBJ2-2; clone_size: .; cdr3_length: 15; cdr3_aa: CASSLNSGNTGELFF; cdr3_nt: TGTGCCAGCAGCTTAAACTCTGGAAACACCGGGGAGCTGTTTTTT
v_call: TRBV7-2; d_call: .; j_call: TRBJ1-2; clone_size: .; cdr3_length: 14; cdr3_aa: CASSLYESPNGYTF; cdr3_nt: TGTGCCAGCAGCTTATATGAGAGTCCGAATGGCTACACCTTC
v_call: TRBV5-6; d_call: TRBD1; j_call: TRBJ2-1; clone_size: .; cdr3_length: 17; cdr3_aa: CASSLMTGAVPNNEQFF; cdr3_nt: TGTGCCAGCAGCTTAATGACAGGGGCCGTTCCTAACAATGAGCAGTTCTTC
v_call: TRBV5-1; d_call: .; j_call: TRBJ2-7; clone_size: .; cdr3_length: 12; cdr3_aa: CASSSTSWEQYF; cdr3_nt: TGCGCCAGCAGCTCGACTAGTTGGGAGCAGTACTTC
v_call: TRBV2; d_call: .; j_call: TRBJ2-3; clone_size: .; cdr3_length: 14; cdr3_aa: CASRDHSRPDTQYF; cdr3_nt: TGTGCCAGCAGGGATCATTCTAGACCAGATACGCAGTATTTT
v_call: TRBV15; d_call: .; j_call: TRBJ2-3; clone_size: .; cdr3_length: 14; cdr3_aa: CATSRITSPDTQYF; cdr3_nt: TGTGCCACCAGCAGAATTACTAGCCCCGATACGCAGTATTTT
v_call: TRBV6-6; d_call: .; j_call: TRBJ1-5; clone_size: once; cdr3_length: 14; cdr3_aa: CASSYRGGGQPQHF; cdr3_nt: TGTGCCAGCAGTTACCGTGGGGGTGGCCAGCCCCAGCATTTT
v_call: TRBV6-4; d_call: .; j_call: TRBJ2-1; clone_size: .; cdr3_length: 15; cdr3_aa: CASSLDGFHRNEQFF; cdr3_nt: TGTGCCAGCAGTTTGGACGGTTTTCATCGCAATGAGCAGTTCTTC
v_call: TRBV12-3/TRBV12-4; d_call: .; j_call: TRBJ1-1; clone_size: .; cdr3_length: 13; cdr3_aa: CASRPITDTEAFF; cdr3_nt: TGTGCCAGCAGACCAATCACCGACACTGAAGCTTTCTTT
v_call: TRBV5-1; d_call: TRBD2; j_call: TRBJ2-1; clone_size: .; cdr3_length: 16; cdr3_aa: CASSPGGSAGYNEQFF; cdr3_nt: TGCGCCAGCAGCCCAGGCGGGTCAGCGGGGTACAATGAGCAGTTCTTC
v_call: TRBV19; d_call: .; j_call: TRBJ1-1; clone_size: once; cdr3_length: 16; cdr3_aa: CASSIRSGGVGTEAFF; cdr3_nt: TGTGCCAGTAGTATTAGGTCGGGGGGCGTGGGCACTGAAGCTTTCTTT
v_call: TRBV19; d_call: .; j_call: TRBJ2-2; clone_size: once; cdr3_length: 14; cdr3_aa: CASKEGANTGELFF; cdr3_nt: TGTGCCAGTAAGGAGGGAGCAAACACCGGGGAGCTGTTTTTT
v_call: TRBV24-1; d_call: .; j_call: TRBJ1-6; clone_size: .; cdr3_length: 15; cdr3_aa: CATSDLVIPGGPLHF; cdr3_nt: TGTGCCACCAGTGATTTGGTAATACCGGGGGGACCCCTCCACTTT
v_call: TRBV5-5; d_call: .; j_call: TRBJ2-7; clone_size: .; cdr3_length: 15; cdr3_aa: CASSLEQDYSYEQYF; cdr3_nt: TGTGCCAGCAGCTTGGAGCAGGACTACTCCTACGAGCAGTACTTC
v_call: TRBV5-1; d_call: .; j_call: TRBJ1-4; clone_size: .; cdr3_length: 15; cdr3_aa: CASSRGDRLNEKLFF; cdr3_nt: TGCGCCAGCAGCCGAGGTGACCGGTTAAATGAAAAACTGTTTTTT
v_call: TRBV7-6; d_call: TRBD1; j_call: TRBJ2-3; clone_size: .; cdr3_length: 15; cdr3_aa: CASSPGQGEVDTQYF; cdr3_nt: TGTGCCAGCAGCCCGGGACAGGGGGAGGTAGATACGCAGTATTTT
v_call: TRBV7-9; d_call: TRBD1; j_call: TRBJ1-4; clone_size: .; cdr3_length: 16; cdr3_aa: CASSPKYGQGGEKLFF; cdr3_nt: TGTGCCAGCAGCCCGAAATACGGACAGGGGGGTGAAAAACTGTTTTTT
v_call: TRBV6-5; d_call: .; j_call: TRBJ1-2; clone_size: .; cdr3_length: 12; cdr3_aa: CASSSRDRGYTF; cdr3_nt: TGTGCCAGCAGTTCCAGGGACCGGGGCTACACCTTC
v_call: TRBV5-4; d_call: TRBD1; j_call: TRBJ1-3; clone_size: .; cdr3_length: 16; cdr3_aa: CASSIRTGKTGNTIYF; cdr3_nt: TGTGCCAGCAGCATACGGACAGGGAAGACTGGAAACACCATATATTTT
v_call: TRBV10-3; d_call: .; j_call: TRBJ1-1; clone_size: .; cdr3_length: 12; cdr3_aa: CAIRERSTEAFF; cdr3_nt: TGTGCCATCCGTGAGCGGAGCACTGAAGCTTTCTTT
v_call: TRBV5-1; d_call: .; j_call: TRBJ2-7; clone_size: .; cdr3_length: 15; cdr3_aa: CASSPVRSPGYEQYF; cdr3_nt: TGCGCCAGCAGCCCAGTCCGAAGTCCCGGTTACGAGCAGTACTTC
v_call: TRBV7-2; d_call: .; j_call: TRBJ1-5; clone_size: once; cdr3_length: 14; cdr3_aa: CASSLDQGGQPQHF; cdr3_nt: TGTGCCAGCAGCTTAGATCAGGGCGGTCAGCCCCAGCATTTT
v_call: TRBV20-1; d_call: .; j_call: TRBJ1-1; clone_size: .; cdr3_length: 13; cdr3_aa: CSASAGLNTEAFF; cdr3_nt: TGCAGTGCTAGTGCGGGGCTGAACACTGAAGCTTTCTTT
v_call: TRBV28; d_call: .; j_call: TRBJ2-2; clone_size: .; cdr3_length: 17; cdr3_aa: CASSPPRGNRETGELFF; cdr3_nt: TGTGCCAGCAGCCCCCCCCGAGGGAACAGGGAGACCGGGGAGCTGTTTTTT
v_call: TRBV6-5; d_call: .; j_call: TRBJ1-1; clone_size: .; cdr3_length: 13; cdr3_aa: CASSYSREHEAFF; cdr3_nt: TGTGCCAGCAGTTACTCGCGGGAACATGAAGCTTTCTTT
v_call: TRBV27; d_call: TRBD2; j_call: TRBJ2-7; clone_size: .; cdr3_length: 17; cdr3_aa: CASTPSAASGGPYEQYF; cdr3_nt: TGTGCCAGCACCCCTTCGGCGGCTAGCGGGGGGCCCTACGAGCAGTACTTC
v_call: TRBV5-6; d_call: TRBD1; j_call: TRBJ2-7; clone_size: .; cdr3_length: 15; cdr3_aa: CASSSGTGRSYEQYF; cdr3_nt: TGTGCCAGCAGCTCTGGGACAGGACGGTCCTACGAGCAGTACTTC
v_call: TRBV7-2; d_call: TRBD1; j_call: TRBJ1-6; clone_size: .; cdr3_length: 14; cdr3_aa: CASSLDRDNSPLHF; cdr3_nt: TGTGCCAGCAGCCTAGACAGGGATAATTCACCCCTCCACTTT
v_call: TRBV10-3; d_call: .; j_call: TRBJ1-1; clone_size: .; cdr3_length: 13; cdr3_aa: CAISETANTEAFF; cdr3_nt: TGTGCCATCAGTGAGACGGCGAACACTGAAGCTTTCTTT
v_call: TRBV30; d_call: .; j_call: TRBJ1-2; clone_size: few; cdr3_length: 14; cdr3_aa: CAWSVGVGHYGYTF; cdr3_nt: TGTGCCTGGAGTGTAGGTGTGGGACACTATGGCTACACCTTC
v_call: TRBV5-1; d_call: .; j_call: TRBJ1-2; clone_size: .; cdr3_length: 20; cdr3_aa: CASAEGVGTIEEDDVLGYTF; cdr3_nt: TGCGCCAGCGCCGAGGGGGTAGGGACGATCGAGGAGGACGATGTTTTAGGCTACACCTTC
v_call: TRBV4-2; d_call: .; j_call: TRBJ2-5; clone_size: .; cdr3_length: 14; cdr3_aa: CASSQNRVLETQYF; cdr3_nt: TGTGCCAGCAGCCAGAACAGGGTACTAGAGACCCAGTACTTC
v_call: TRBV11-3; d_call: TRBD1; j_call: TRBJ1-4; clone_size: .; cdr3_length: 18; cdr3_aa: CASSLGRQGGRTNEKLFF; cdr3_nt: TGTGCCAGCAGCTTAGGGAGACAGGGGGGGAGAACTAATGAAAAACTGTTTTTT
v_call: TRBV10-2; d_call: .; j_call: TRBJ1-2; clone_size: .; cdr3_length: 14; cdr3_aa: CASSLDRDSYGYTF; cdr3_nt: TGCGCCAGCAGTCTGGACCGGGACTCTTATGGCTACACCTTC
v_call: TRBV7-9; d_call: TRBD1; j_call: TRBJ1-4; clone_size: .; cdr3_length: 13; cdr3_aa: CATTDRGEEKLFF; cdr3_nt: TGTGCCACTACGGACAGGGGAGAGGAAAAACTGTTTTTT
v_call: TRBV4-1; d_call: TRBD1; j_call: TRBJ1-2; clone_size: .; cdr3_length: 14; cdr3_aa: CASSQVIGGGGYTF; cdr3_nt: TGCGCCAGCAGCCAAGTAATAGGGGGCGGTGGCTACACCTTC
v_call: TRBV5-1; d_call: .; j_call: TRBJ2-3; clone_size: .; cdr3_length: 13; cdr3_aa: CASSLVERPPQYF; cdr3_nt: TGCGCCAGCAGCTTGGTGGAGCGGCCCCCGCAGTATTTT
v_call: TRBV11-2; d_call: .; j_call: TRBJ2-1; clone_size: large; cdr3_length: 16; cdr3_aa: CASSPRSWASYNEQFF; cdr3_nt: TGTGCCAGCAGCCCAAGGTCGTGGGCATCCTACAATGAGCAGTTCTTC
v_call: TRBV29-1; d_call: TRBD1; j_call: TRBJ2-5; clone_size: .; cdr3_length: 16; cdr3_aa: CSDWDPGQGRQETQYF; cdr3_nt: TGCAGCGATTGGGACCCGGGACAGGGGCGCCAAGAGACCCAGTACTTC
v_call: TRBV6-1; d_call: .; j_call: TRBJ2-1; clone_size: few; cdr3_length: 17; cdr3_aa: CASSEWPRGYGHNEQFF; cdr3_nt: TGTGCCAGCAGTGAATGGCCCCGCGGGTACGGCCACAATGAGCAGTTCTTC